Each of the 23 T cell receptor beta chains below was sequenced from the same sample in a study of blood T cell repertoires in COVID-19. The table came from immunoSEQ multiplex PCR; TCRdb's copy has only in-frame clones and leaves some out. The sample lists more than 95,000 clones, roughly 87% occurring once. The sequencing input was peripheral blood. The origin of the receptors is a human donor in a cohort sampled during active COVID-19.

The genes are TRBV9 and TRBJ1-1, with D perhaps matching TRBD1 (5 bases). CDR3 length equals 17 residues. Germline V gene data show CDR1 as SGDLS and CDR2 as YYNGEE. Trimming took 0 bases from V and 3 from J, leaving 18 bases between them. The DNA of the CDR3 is TGTGCCAGCAGCGTAGGGCCTCACTTCCAAGGGGACACTGAAGCTTTCTTT. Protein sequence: CASSVGPHFQGDTEAFF.

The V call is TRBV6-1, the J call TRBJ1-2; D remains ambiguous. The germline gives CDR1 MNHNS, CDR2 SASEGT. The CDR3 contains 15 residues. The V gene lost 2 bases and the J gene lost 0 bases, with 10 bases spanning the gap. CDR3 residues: CASSEHSGSNYGYTF. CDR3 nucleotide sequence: TGTGCCAGCAGTGAACACTCGGGATCTAACTATGGCTACACCTTC.

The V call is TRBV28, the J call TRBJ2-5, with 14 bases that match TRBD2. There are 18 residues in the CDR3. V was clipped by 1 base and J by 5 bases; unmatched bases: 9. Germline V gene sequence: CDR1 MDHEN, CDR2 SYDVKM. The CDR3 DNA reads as TGTGCCAGCAGTTTATTGACTAGCGGGAGGGAAGATCGGGAGACCCAGTACTTC. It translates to CASSLLTSGREDRETQYF. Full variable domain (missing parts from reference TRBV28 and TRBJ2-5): DVKVTQSSRYLVKRTGEKVFLECVQDMDHENMFWYRQDPGLGLRLIYFSYDVKMKEKGDIPEGYSVSREKKERFSLILESASTNQTSMYLCASSLLTSGREDRETQYFGPGTRLLVL.

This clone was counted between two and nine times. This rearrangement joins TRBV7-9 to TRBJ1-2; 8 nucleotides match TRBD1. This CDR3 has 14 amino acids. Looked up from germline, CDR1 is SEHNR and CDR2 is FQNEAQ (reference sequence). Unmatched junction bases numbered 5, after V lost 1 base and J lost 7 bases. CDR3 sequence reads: CASSLVGTGGGYTF. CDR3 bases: TGTGCCAGCAGCTTAGTCGGGACAGGTGGTGGCTACACCTTC.

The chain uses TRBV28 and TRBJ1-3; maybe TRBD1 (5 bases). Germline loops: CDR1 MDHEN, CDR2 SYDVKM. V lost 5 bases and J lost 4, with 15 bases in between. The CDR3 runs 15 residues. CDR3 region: CASSELGAAGNTIYF. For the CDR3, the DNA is TGTGCCAGCAGTGAACTTGGGGCGGCCGGAAACACCATATATTTT.

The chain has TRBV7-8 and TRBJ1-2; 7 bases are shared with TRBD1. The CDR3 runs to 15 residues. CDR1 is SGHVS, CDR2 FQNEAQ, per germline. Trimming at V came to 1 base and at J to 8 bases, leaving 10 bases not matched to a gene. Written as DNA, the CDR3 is TGTGCCAGCAGCTTAGGGCCAGGGGGAGGTGAAGGCTACACCTTC. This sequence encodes CASSLGPGGGEGYTF.

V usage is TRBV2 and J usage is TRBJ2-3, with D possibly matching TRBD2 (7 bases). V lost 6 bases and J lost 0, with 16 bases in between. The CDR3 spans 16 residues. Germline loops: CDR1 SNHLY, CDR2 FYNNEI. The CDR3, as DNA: TGTGCCAGCAGGCCCAGAGGGGGGGACAGCACAGATACGCAGTATTTT. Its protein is CASRPRGGDSTDTQYF.

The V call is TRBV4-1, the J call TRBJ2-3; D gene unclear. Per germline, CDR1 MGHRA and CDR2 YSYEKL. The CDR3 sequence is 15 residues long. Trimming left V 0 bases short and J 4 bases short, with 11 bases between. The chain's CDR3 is CASSQDAVGADTQYF. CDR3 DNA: TGCGCCAGCAGCCAAGATGCGGTAGGTGCAGATACGCAGTATTTT.

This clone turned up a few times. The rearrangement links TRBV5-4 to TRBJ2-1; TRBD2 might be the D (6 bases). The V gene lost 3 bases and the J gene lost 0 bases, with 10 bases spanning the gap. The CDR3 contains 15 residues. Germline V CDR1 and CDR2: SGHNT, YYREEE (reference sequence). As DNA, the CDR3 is TGTGCCAGCAGCTCTGCGGGGAACTCCTACAATGAGCAGTTCTTC. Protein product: CASSSAGNSYNEQFF.

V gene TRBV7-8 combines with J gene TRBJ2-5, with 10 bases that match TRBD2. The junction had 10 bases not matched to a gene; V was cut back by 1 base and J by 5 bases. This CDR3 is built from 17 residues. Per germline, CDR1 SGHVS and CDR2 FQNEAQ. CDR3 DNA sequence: TGTGCCAGCAGCTTAGAAGGAAAGCGGGAGGGAGGGGAGACCCAGTACTTC. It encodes CASSLEGKREGGETQYF.

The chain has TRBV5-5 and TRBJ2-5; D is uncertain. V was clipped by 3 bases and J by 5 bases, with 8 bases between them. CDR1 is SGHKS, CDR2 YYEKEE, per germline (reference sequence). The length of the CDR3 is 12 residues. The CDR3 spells CASSYRWETQYF. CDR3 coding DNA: TGTGCCAGCAGCTACCGGTGGGAGACCCAGTACTTC.

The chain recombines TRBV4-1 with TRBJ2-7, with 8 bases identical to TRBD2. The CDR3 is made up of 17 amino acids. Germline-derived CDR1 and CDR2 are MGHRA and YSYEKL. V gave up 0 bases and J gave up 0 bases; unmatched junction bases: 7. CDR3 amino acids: CASSQEKIAGTSYEQYF. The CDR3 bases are TGCGCCAGCAGCCAAGAAAAGATAGCGGGGACCTCCTACGAGCAGTACTTC.

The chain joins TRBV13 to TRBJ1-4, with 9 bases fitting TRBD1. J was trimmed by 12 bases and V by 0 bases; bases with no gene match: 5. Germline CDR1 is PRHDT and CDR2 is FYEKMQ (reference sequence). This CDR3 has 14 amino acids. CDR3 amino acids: CASSLGPTGGELFF. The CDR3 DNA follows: TGTGCCAGCAGCTTAGGGCCGACAGGGGGAGAACTGTTTTTT.

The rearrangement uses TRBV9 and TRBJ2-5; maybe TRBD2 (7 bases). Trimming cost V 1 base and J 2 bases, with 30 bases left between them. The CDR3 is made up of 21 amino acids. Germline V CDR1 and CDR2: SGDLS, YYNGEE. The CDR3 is CASSVSFPGAGRAAGQETQYF. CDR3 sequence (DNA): TGTGCCAGCAGCGTATCCTTCCCAGGGGCAGGGAGGGCTGCGGGGCAAGAGACCCAGTACTTC.

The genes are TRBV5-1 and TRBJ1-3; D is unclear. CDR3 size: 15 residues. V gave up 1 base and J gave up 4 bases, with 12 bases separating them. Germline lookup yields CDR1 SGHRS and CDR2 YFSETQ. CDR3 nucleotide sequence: TGCGCCAGCAGCTTGAGCCTAGCCGAAGGAAACACCATATATTTT. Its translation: CASSLSLAEGNTIYF.

The CDR3 bases are TGTGCCAGCAGCGCCATCGACAGGGGAGGGGATTACGAGCAGTACTTC. This codes for CASSAIDRGGDYEQYF. The chain joins TRBV11-2 to TRBJ2-7; D may be TRBD1 (8 bases). CDR3 size: 16 residues. From germline, CDR1 is SGHAT and CDR2 FQNNGV. The V gene lost 5 bases and the J gene lost 4 bases, with 21 bases spanning the gap.

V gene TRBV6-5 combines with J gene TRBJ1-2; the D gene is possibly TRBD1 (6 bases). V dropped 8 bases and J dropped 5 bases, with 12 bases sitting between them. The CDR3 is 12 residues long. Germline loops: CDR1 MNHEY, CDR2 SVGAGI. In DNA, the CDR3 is TGTGCCAGCGGGGCGAGGGGGTATGGCTACACCTTC. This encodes CASGARGYGYTF.

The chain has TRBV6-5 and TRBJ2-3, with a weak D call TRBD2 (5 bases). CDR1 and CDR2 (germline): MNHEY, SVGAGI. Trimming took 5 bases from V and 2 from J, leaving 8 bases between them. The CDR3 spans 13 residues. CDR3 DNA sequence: TGTGCCAGCAGTAGCGGACTCACAGATACGCAGTATTTT. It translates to CASSSGLTDTQYF.

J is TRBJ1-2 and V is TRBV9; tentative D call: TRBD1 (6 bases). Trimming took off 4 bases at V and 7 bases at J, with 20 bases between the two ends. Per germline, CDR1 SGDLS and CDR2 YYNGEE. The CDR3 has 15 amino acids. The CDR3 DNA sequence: TGTGCCAGCAGCCCCCCTGGAGAGGGGGTGGGTGGCTACACCTTC. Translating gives CASSPPGEGVGGYTF.

CDR3 protein: CVRSLVIGADTQYF. CDR3 nucleotides: TGTGTCAGAAGCTTAGTAATAGGGGCAGATACGCAGTATTTT. This sequence joins TRBV7-5 and TRBJ2-3; TRBD1, the D gene given by the table, was not confirmed from the DNA. TRBV7-5 is tagged as a pseudogene. The length of the CDR3 is 14 residues.

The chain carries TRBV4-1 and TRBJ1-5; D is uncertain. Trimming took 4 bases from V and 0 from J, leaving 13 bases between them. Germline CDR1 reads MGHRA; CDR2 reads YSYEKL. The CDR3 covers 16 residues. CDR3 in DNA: TGCGCCAGCAGCCTCAGACATGCTGGTAGCAATCAGCCCCAGCATTTT. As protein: CASSLRHAGSNQPQHF.

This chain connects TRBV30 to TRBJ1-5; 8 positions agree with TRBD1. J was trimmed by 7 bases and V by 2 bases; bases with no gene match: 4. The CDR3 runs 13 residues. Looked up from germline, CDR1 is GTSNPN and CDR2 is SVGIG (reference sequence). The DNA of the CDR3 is TGTGCCTGGAGTCCGACAGGGGCCCAGCCCCAGCATTTT. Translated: CAWSPTGAQPQHF.

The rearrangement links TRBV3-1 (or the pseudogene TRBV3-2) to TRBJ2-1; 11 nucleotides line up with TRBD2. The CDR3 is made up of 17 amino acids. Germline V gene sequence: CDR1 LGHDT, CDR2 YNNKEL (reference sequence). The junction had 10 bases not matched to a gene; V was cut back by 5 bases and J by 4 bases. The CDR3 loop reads CASSDFLAGGKYNEQFF. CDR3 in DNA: TGTGCCAGCAGCGACTTTCTAGCGGGAGGCAAGTACAATGAGCAGTTCTTC.